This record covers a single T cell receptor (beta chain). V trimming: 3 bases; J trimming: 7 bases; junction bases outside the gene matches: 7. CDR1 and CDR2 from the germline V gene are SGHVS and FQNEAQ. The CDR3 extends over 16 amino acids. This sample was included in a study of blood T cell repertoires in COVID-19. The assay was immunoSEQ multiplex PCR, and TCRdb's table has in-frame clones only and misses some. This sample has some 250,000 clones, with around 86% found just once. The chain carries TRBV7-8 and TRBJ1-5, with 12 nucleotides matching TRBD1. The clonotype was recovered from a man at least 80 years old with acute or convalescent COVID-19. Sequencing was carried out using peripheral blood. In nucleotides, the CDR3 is TGTGCCAGCAGCTTGGAGGGACAGGGGGCAAACCAGCCCCAGCATTTT. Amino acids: CASSLEGQGANQPQHF.